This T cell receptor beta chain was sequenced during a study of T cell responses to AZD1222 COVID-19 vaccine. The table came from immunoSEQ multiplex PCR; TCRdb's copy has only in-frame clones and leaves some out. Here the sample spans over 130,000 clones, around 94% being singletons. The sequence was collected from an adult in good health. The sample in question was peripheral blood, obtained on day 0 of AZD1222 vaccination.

The CDR3 is CASSFRGTENEKLFF. CDR3 in DNA: TGTGCCAGCAGCTTTCGCGGGACAGAAAATGAAAAACTGTTTTTT. The chain combines TRBV3-1 (or the pseudogene TRBV3-2) with TRBJ1-4; 7 bases are a match to TRBD1. This CDR3 contains 15 residues. CDR1 is LGHDT and CDR2 is YNNKEL in the germline V gene (reference sequence). With V trimmed by 5 bases and J by 5 bases, 8 bases remained unmatched.